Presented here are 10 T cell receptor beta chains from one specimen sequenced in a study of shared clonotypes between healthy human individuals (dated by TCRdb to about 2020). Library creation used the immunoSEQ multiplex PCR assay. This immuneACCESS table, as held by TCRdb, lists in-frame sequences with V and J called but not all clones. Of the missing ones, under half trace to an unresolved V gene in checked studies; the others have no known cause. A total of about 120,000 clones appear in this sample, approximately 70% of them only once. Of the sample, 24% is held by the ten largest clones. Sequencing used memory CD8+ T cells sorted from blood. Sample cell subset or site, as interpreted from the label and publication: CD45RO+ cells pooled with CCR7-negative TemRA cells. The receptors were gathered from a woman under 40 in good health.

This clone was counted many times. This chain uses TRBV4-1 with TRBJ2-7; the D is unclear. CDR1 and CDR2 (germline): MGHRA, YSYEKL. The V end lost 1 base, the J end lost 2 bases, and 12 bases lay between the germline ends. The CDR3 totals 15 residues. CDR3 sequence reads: CASSQVSTDAYEQYF. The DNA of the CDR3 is TGCGCCAGCAGCCAAGTTTCTACAGATGCCTACGAGCAGTACTTC.

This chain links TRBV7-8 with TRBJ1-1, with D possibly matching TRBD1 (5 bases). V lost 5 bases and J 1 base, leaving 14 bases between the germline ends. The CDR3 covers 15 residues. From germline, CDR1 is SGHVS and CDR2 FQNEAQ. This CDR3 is CASSPEGVPNTEAFF. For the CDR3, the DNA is TGTGCCAGCAGCCCGGAAGGGGTCCCGAACACTGAAGCTTTCTTT.

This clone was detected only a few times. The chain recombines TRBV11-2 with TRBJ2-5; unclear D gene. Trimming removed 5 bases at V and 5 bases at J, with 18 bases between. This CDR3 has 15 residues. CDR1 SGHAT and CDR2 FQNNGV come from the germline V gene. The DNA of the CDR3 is TGTGCCAGCAGCCCCGGTAAAGGGCGCATGGAGACCCAGTACTTC. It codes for CASSPGKGRMETQYF.

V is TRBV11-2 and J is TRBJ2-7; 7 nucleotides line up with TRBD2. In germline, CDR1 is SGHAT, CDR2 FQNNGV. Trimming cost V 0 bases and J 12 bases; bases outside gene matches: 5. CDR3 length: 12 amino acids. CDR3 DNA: TGTGCCAGCAGCTTAGATTGGACTAGTCGGTACTTC. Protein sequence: CASSLDWTSRYF.

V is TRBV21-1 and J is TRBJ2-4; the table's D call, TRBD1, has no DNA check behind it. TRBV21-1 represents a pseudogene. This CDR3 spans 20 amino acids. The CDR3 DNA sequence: TGTGCCAGCAGCAAAGGATGGGCAGTGCCGAGTTTAGTAGCCAAAAACATTCAGTACTTC. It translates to CASSKGWAVPSLVAKNIQYF.

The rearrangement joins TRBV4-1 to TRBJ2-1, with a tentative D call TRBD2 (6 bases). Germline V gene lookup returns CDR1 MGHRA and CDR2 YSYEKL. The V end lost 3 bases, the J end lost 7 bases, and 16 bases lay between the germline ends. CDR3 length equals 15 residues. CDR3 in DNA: TGCGCCAGCAGCCACCTGACGGGACTTCAAAATGAGCAGTTCTTC. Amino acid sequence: CASSHLTGLQNEQFF.

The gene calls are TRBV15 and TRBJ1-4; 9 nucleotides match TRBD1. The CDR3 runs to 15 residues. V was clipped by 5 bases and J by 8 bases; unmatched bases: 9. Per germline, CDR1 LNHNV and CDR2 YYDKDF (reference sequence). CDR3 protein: CATSGSGQGSEKLFF. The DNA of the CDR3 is TGTGCCACCAGCGGATCGGGACAGGGAAGCGAAAAACTGTTTTTT.

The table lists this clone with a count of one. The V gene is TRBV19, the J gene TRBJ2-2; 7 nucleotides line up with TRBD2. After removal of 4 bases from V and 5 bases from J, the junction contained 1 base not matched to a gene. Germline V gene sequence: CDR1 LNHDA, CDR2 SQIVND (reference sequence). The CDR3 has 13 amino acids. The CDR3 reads CASSREGTGELFF. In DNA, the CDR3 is TGTGCCAGTAGTAGGGAGGGGACCGGGGAGCTGTTTTTT.

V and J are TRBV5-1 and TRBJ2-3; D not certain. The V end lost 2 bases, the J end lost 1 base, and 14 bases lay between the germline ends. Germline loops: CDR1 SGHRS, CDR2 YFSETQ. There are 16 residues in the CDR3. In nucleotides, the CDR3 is TGCGCCAGCAGCTTAGGGCCTTTAGAACGCACAGATACGCAGTATTTT. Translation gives CASSLGPLERTDTQYF. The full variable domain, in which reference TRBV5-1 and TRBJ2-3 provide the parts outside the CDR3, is KAGVTQTPRYLIKTRGQQVTLSCSPISGHRSVSWYQQTPGQGLQFLFEYFSETQRNKGNFPGRFSGRQFSNSRSEMNVSTLELGDSALYLCASSLGPLERTDTQYFGPGTRLTVL.

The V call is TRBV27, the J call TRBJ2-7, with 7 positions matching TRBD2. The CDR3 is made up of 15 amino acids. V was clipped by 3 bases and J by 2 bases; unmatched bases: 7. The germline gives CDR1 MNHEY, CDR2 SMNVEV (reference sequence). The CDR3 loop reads CASSLFVSGTYEQYF. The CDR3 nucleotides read TGTGCCAGCAGTTTGTTCGTGAGCGGGACCTACGAGCAGTACTTC.